This TCR beta chain was sequenced during a study of shared clonotypes between healthy human individuals. General study findings and limits: Larger estimated richness was generally recorded for naive subsets relative to memory subsets.

Concerning this clone itself: Its antigen remains unknown. A junction boundary mismatches the germline segment, possibly from a read error.

TCRdb's table, derived via immunoSEQ multiplex PCR, lists solely in-frame clones and lacks some. This table has roughly 760,000 clones, 74% appearing once. The CDR3 loop spans 13 amino acids. Germline-derived CDR1 and CDR2 are SNHLY and FYNNEI. Sequenced input: memory CD4+ T cells sorted from blood. This sample's subset: CD45RA-negative fraction. This TCR came from a woman aged 25 to 39 in good health. The chain links TRBV2 to TRBJ2-1; D is possibly TRBD1 (5 bases). The CDR3, as DNA: TGTGCCAGCATTGAAGACAGCTACAATGAGCAGTTCTTC. This sequence encodes CASIEDSYNEQFF. The full variable domain, rest sourced from reference TRBV2 and TRBJ2-1, is EPEVTQTPSHQVTQMGQEVILRCVPISNHLYFYWYRQILGQKVEFLVSFYNNEISEKSEIFDDQFSVERPDGSNFTLKIRSTKLEDSAMYFCASIEDSYNEQFFGPGTRLTVL.